These T cell receptor beta chains were read from a single sample in a study of blood T cells in healthy people across ages. From the 5' RACE reads, TCRdb called clonotypes with MiXCR, one entry per CDR3 protein. The sample records about 1.6 million distinct CDR3 sequences, 30% to 40% being singletons. Sequencing was carried out using blood. The source is a woman in her thirties in good health. Each CDR3 is given with its conserved first and last residue. The order of the fields is J gene, D gene, V gene, clone size, CDR3 protein, CDR3 DNA. D genes are given only for firm matches. Rows give clone size only sometimes, using once, few, many, or a class for an expanded clone.

J: TRBJ2-7; D: TRBD1; V: TRBV11-2; size: many; CDR3: CASSLAGTGHEQYF; DNA: TGTGCCAGCAGCTTAGCCGGGACAGGGCACGAGCAGTACTTC
J: TRBJ2-7; D: -; V: TRBV11-2; size: -; CDR3: CASSFSAGQYEQYF; DNA: TGTGCCAGCAGCTTTTCCGCAGGGCAGTACGAGCAGTACTTC
J: TRBJ1-2; D: TRBD1; V: TRBV6-1; size: few; CDR3: CASSARRGRAYSYTF; DNA: TGTGCCAGCAGTGCCCGCAGGGGGCGGGCCTATAGCTACACCTTC
J: TRBJ2-7; D: -; V: TRBV3-1; size: few; CDR3: CASSQNRGEQYF; DNA: TGTGCCAGCAGCCAAAACCGAGGTGAGCAGTACTTC
J: TRBJ2-3; D: -; V: TRBV5-1; size: -; CDR3: CASSLSSPTPGYTQYF; DNA: TGCGCCAGCAGCCTATCGTCCCCGACCCCAGGATATACGCAGTATTTT
J: TRBJ2-7; D: -; V: TRBV18; size: few; CDR3: CASSPRFDYEQYF; DNA: TGTGCCAGCTCACCAAGATTTGACTACGAGCAGTACTTC
J: TRBJ1-1; D: -; V: TRBV20-1; size: -; CDR3: CSAGEGMVTEAFF; DNA: TGCAGTGCTGGAGAGGGGATGGTCACTGAAGCTTTCTTT
J: TRBJ2-3; D: TRBD2; V: TRBV20-1; size: -; CDR3: CSASIAGGVTQYF; DNA: TGCAGTGCTAGCATAGCGGGAGGGGTTACGCAGTATTTT
J: TRBJ2-4; D: -; V: TRBV7-9; size: many; CDR3: CASSSGLAKNIQYF; DNA: TGTGCCAGCAGCTCTGGGTTAGCCAAAAACATTCAGTACTTC
J: TRBJ2-5; D: TRBD2; V: TRBV9; size: few; CDR3: CASSVSGGYEGGTQYF; DNA: TGTGCCAGCAGCGTTAGCGGGGGGTACGAAGGTGGGACCCAGTACTTC
J: TRBJ2-5; D: -; V: TRBV5-1; size: -; CDR3: CASSLTPDVETQYF; DNA: TGCGCCAGCAGCTTGACCCCTGACGTCGAGACCCAGTACTTC
J: TRBJ2-5; D: TRBD2; V: TRBV29-1; size: few; CDR3: CSVRNPAGDTETQYF; DNA: TGCAGCGTTCGGAATCCAGCGGGAGATACGGAGACCCAGTACTTC
J: TRBJ2-1; D: TRBD2; V: TRBV4-2; size: -; CDR3: CASSQREAGGNEQFF; DNA: TGTGCCAGCAGCCAGCGAGAGGCCGGGGGGAATGAGCAGTTCTTC
J: TRBJ2-7; D: -; V: TRBV20-1; size: -; CDR3: CSARAPKAYEQYF; DNA: TGCAGTGCTAGAGCCCCGAAAGCCTACGAGCAGTACTTC
J: TRBJ2-7; D: TRBD2; V: TRBV4-1; size: few; CDR3: CASSHATSGASYEQYF; DNA: TGCGCCAGCAGCCATGCTACTAGCGGGGCCTCCTACGAGCAGTACTTC
J: TRBJ2-5; D: -; V: TRBV20-1; size: -; CDR3: CSARDSRWYQETQYF; DNA: TGCAGTGCTAGAGATTCACGGTGGTACCAAGAGACCCAGTACTTC
J: TRBJ2-5; D: -; V: TRBV24-1; size: -; CDR3: CATGTGSRETQYF; DNA: TGTGCCACCGGAACAGGGAGTCGGGAGACCCAGTACTTC
J: TRBJ2-1; D: -; V: TRBV10-1; size: few; CDR3: CASSESVYNEQFF; DNA: TGCGCCAGCAGTGAGTCGGTGTACAATGAGCAGTTCTTC
J: TRBJ2-5; D: -; V: TRBV5-5; size: many; CDR3: CASSLAHLQETQYF; DNA: TGTGCCAGCAGTTTAGCTCACCTCCAAGAGACCCAGTACTTC
J: TRBJ2-1; D: -; V: TRBV21-1; size: few; CDR3: CASSKRLRGAYNEQFF; DNA: TGTGCCAGCAGCAAACGGTTGCGGGGGGCATACAATGAGCAGTTCTTC
J: TRBJ1-5; D: -; V: TRBV4-1; size: few; CDR3: CASSQDLGEGHQPQHF; DNA: TGCGCCAGCAGCCAAGATTTGGGGGAAGGCCATCAGCCCCAGCATTTT
J: TRBJ1-2; D: -; V: TRBV12-3/TRBV12-4; size: -; CDR3: CASSLRTVPNYGYTF; DNA: TGTGCCAGCAGTTTGAGGACAGTTCCTAACTATGGCTACACCTTC